The 7 T cell receptor beta chains below all came from one sample that was sequenced in a study of blood T cell repertoires in COVID-19. Some clones are missing from TCRdb's copy, which holds only in-frame ones; the method was immunoSEQ multiplex PCR. The table records about 200,000 clones, around 90% of them present only once. Material: peripheral blood. The receptors originated from a man aged 55 to 70 with COVID-19, enrolled during active disease.

The rearrangement uses TRBV7-9 and TRBJ2-3; TRBD1 aligns across 7 bases. The CDR3 is 15 residues long. Germline V gives CDR1 SEHNR, CDR2 FQNEAQ (reference sequence). Unmatched junction bases numbered 10, after V lost 6 bases and J lost 4 bases. CDR3 nucleotide sequence: TGTGCCAGCAGTCAAGGACAGGTGGGGTCAGATACGCAGTATTTT. Translating it yields CASSQGQVGSDTQYF.

This rearrangement joins TRBV4-2 to TRBJ2-3, with 9 bases matching TRBD2. From germline, CDR1 is LGHNA and CDR2 YNFKEQ. The CDR3 has 16 residues. With 0 bases clipped from V and 5 bases from J, the junction kept 6 bases outside the gene matches. The CDR3 sequence is CASSQERTSVQDTQYF. CDR3 sequence (DNA): TGTGCCAGCAGCCAAGAACGGACTAGCGTTCAAGATACGCAGTATTTT.

The genes are TRBV5-1 and TRBJ2-7; D is unclear. Germline V gene lookup returns CDR1 SGHRS and CDR2 YFSETQ. Between the trimmed V and J ends, which lost 2 bases and 0 bases, there was a span of 6 bases. This CDR3 is built from 13 residues. DNA for the CDR3: TGCGCCAGCAGCTTACGGAGCTCCTACGAGCAGTACTTC. Amino acid sequence: CASSLRSSYEQYF.

This rearrangement joins TRBV4-3 to TRBJ2-1; 7 bases map to TRBD2. Germline trimming cut 0 bases from V and 3 bases from J; bases unmatched to any gene: 5. The CDR3 contains 16 residues. Germline assignment: CDR1 LGHNA and CDR2 YSLEER. The CDR3 DNA is TGCGCCAGCAGCCAAGATATAGGCGGGGGCTACAATGAGCAGTTCTTC. Amino acid sequence: CASSQDIGGGYNEQFF.

This CDR3 is CASSDQPRGRGNEQFF. Here the CDR3 DNA reads TGCGCCAGCAGCGACCAACCACGCGGGAGGGGAAATGAGCAGTTCTTC. This chain links TRBV5-1 with TRBJ2-1, with 9 bases identical to TRBD2. The germline CDR1 and CDR2 sequences are SGHRS and YFSETQ. V dropped 4 bases and J dropped 7; count of bases not matched to a gene: 12. This CDR3 spans 16 amino acids.

The chain couples TRBV4-3 to TRBJ2-1; maybe TRBD1 (5 bases). Trimming shortened V by 0 bases and J by 1 base, and 7 bases separated the two germline ends. This CDR3 comprises 15 residues. From germline, CDR1 is LGHNA and CDR2 YSLEER. The CDR3 bases are TGCGCCAGCAGCCAAGAGGGGCGATCCTACAATGAGCAGTTCTTC. This gives the protein CASSQEGRSYNEQFF.

The V call is TRBV9, the J call TRBJ2-1; a weak D match, TRBD1 (6 bases). This CDR3 contains 16 residues. Germline V lookup: CDR1 SGDLS, CDR2 YYNGEE. Trimming shortened V by 4 bases and J by 6 bases, and 20 bases separated the two germline ends. CDR3 nucleotides: TGTGCCAGCAGCCAAAGGGGGACGGACTCCCCCAATGAGCAGTTCTTC. Translation: CASSQRGTDSPNEQFF.